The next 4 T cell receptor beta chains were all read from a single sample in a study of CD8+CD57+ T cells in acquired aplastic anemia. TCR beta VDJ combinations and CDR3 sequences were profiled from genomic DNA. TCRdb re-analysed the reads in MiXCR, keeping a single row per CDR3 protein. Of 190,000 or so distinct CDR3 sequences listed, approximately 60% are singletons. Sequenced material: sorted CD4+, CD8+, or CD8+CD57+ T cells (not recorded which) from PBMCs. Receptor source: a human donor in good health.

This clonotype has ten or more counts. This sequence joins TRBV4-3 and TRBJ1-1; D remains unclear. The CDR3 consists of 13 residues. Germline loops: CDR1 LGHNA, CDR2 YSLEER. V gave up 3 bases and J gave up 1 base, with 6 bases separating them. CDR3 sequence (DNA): TGCGCCAGCAGCCAGACCACGAACACTGAAGCTTTCTTT. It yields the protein CASSQTTNTEAFF.

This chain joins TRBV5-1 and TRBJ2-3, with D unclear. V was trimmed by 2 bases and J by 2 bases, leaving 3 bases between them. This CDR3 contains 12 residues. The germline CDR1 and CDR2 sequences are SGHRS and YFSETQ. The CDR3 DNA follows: TGCGCCAGCAGCTTACACACAGATACGCAGTATTTT. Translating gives CASSLHTDTQYF.

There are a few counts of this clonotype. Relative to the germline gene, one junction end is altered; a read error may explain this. This CDR3 is CATRDYGETGRAFF. The CDR3, as DNA: TGTGCCACCAGGGATTACGGTGAGACAGGGCGAGCTTTCTTT. J is TRBJ1-1 and V is TRBV24-1, with 7 nucleotides matching TRBD1. CDR1 is KGHDR and CDR2 is SFDVKD in the germline V gene. This CDR3 comprises 14 residues.

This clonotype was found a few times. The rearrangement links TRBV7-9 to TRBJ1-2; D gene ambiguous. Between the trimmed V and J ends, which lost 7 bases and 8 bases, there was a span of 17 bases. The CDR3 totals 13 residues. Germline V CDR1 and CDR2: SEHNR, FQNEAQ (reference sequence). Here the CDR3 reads CASTHWADEGYTF. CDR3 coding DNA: TGTGCCAGCACCCACTGGGCGGATGAAGGCTACACCTTC.